This T cell receptor beta chain was sequenced in a study of human T cells and chemical hapten exposure. Overall study context: The upper back received 0.01% DPC by patch testing, with results read at 6 days.

Stated time point: patch test 1, 2 weeks after DPC sensitization. This sample's treatment: therapeutic diphenylcyclopropenone sensitization with weekly scalp DPC. This clonotype was observed a few times. The antigen remains unidentified. The library gave individual cDNA molecules unique molecular identifiers. TCRdb re-called the RACE reads with MiXCR, one entry per CDR3 protein. This sample has 75,000 to 95,000 distinct CDR3 sequences, with about 10% found just once. Regarding the study as a whole: Counts of TCRs expanded at PT1 correlated positively with patch test score.

The receptor was derived from a woman in her sixties or seventies with alopecia areata. Some clones in this sample may be carry-over from other donors' samples. The specimen was whole blood, collected in connection with sensitization to the hapten diphenylcyclopropenone (DPC).

The DNA for the CDR3 is TGTGCCAGCAGTAGGACAGGGGCTGATTCACCCCTCCACTTT. Its translation: CASSRTGADSPLHF. V gene TRBV6-1 combines with J gene TRBJ1-6, with 9 bases identical to TRBD1. This CDR3 is built from 14 residues. The V segment lost 5 bases and the J segment 8 bases; nucleotides outside the gene matches: 4. In germline, CDR1 is MNHNS, CDR2 SASEGT.